The 29 T cell receptor beta chains presented below share a single source sample, sequenced in a study of blood T cell repertoires in COVID-19. Produced via immunoSEQ multiplex PCR; TCRdb's table is partial and in-frame only. Altogether 380,000 or so clones are present, roughly 90% being singletons, with the ten largest covering 0.95% to 1%. Sample: PBMCs or T cells enriched from blood (not recorded which). Receptors were obtained from a woman aged 25 to 45 with acute COVID-19.

The chain couples TRBV5-1 to TRBJ2-3, with 8 bases matching TRBD2. The CDR3 is 16 amino acids. The V gene end was trimmed by 1 base and the J gene end by 5 bases; junction bases not matched to a gene: 9. Germline values: CDR1 SGHRS, CDR2 YFSETQ. CDR3 protein: CASSLSSREGKDTQYF. CDR3 bases: TGCGCCAGCAGCTTGTCGTCACGGGAGGGGAAAGATACGCAGTATTTT.

The rearrangement joins TRBV4-1 to TRBJ1-1; D perhaps matches TRBD1 (5 bases). From germline, CDR1 is MGHRA and CDR2 YSYEKL. CDR3 length: 13 residues. Trimming took off 4 bases at V and 5 bases at J, with 11 bases between the two ends. DNA of the CDR3: TGCGCCAGCAGCCTGGGCAAGGGGACTGAAGCTTTCTTT. Residues: CASSLGKGTEAFF.

V is TRBV27 and J is TRBJ1-2, with TRBD1 identical over 10 bases. The CDR3 sequence is 14 residues long. Germline values: CDR1 MNHEY, CDR2 SMNVEV (reference sequence). The junction had 3 bases not matched to a gene; V was cut back by 4 bases and J by 4 bases. CDR3 sequence reads: CASSSGTGAYGYTF. The CDR3 DNA is TGTGCCAGCAGTTCCGGGACAGGGGCCTATGGCTACACCTTC.

The genes are TRBV19 and TRBJ2-1, with D possibly matching TRBD2 (7 bases). Germline CDR1 is LNHDA and CDR2 is SQIVND (reference sequence). This CDR3 is built from 15 residues. Trimming took 3 bases from V and 8 from J, leaving 17 bases between them. The CDR3 nucleotides read TGTGCCAGTAGTATTAGGGGGGGGGCCACGGATGAGCAGTTCTTC. Translating it yields CASSIRGGATDEQFF.

The rearrangement uses TRBV5-1 and TRBJ2-3; 14 positions agree with TRBD2. This CDR3 comprises 19 residues. J was trimmed by 3 bases and V by 0 bases; bases with no gene match: 9. The germline V gene encodes CDR1 SGHRS and CDR2 YFSETQ. The DNA for the CDR3 is TGCGCCAGCAGCTTGGTCGCGGGACTAGCGGGGGCGGAGACAGATACGCAGTATTTT. It is translated as CASSLVAGLAGAETDTQYF.

The chain has TRBV3-1 (or the pseudogene TRBV3-2) and TRBJ2-2; D might be TRBD2 (5 bases). The CDR3 runs to 18 residues. The V end was cut by 1 base, the J end by 1 base, with 16 bases between. Germline loops: CDR1 LGHDT, CDR2 YNNKEL (reference sequence). The CDR3 here is CASSQAPYLARNTGELFF. CDR3 sequence (DNA): TGTGCCAGCAGCCAAGCACCCTATCTAGCCCGGAACACCGGGGAGCTGTTTTTT.

The CDR3 DNA reads as TGCGCCAGCAGCCAAGATCCAGGGCCCTACGAGCAGTACTTC. As protein: CASSQDPGPYEQYF. The chain uses TRBV4-1 and TRBJ2-7; tentatively, D is TRBD1 (5 bases). CDR3 size: 14 residues. Trimming cost V 0 bases and J 2 bases, with 8 bases left between them. Per the germline V gene, CDR1 is MGHRA and CDR2 is YSYEKL.

This chain uses TRBV19 with TRBJ1-1; 9 bases agree with TRBD1. Germline CDR1 reads LNHDA; CDR2 reads SQIVND (reference sequence). Trimming cost V 6 bases and J 3 bases; bases outside gene matches: 8. This CDR3 spans 15 amino acids. The CDR3 sequence: CASRGTGLGDTEAFF. The CDR3 nucleotides read TGTGCCAGTAGGGGGACAGGGTTGGGTGACACTGAAGCTTTCTTT.

This clone was seen once. This sequence joins TRBV24-1 and TRBJ2-2, with 9 positions matching TRBD1. Germline V gives CDR1 KGHDR, CDR2 SFDVKD. Trimming removed 4 bases from V and 8 bases from J; junction bases left unmatched: 13. The CDR3 spans 17 residues. This CDR3 is CATSDPRPGTGSGELFF. CDR3 coding DNA: TGTGCCACCAGTGACCCCCGTCCCGGGACAGGGTCTGGGGAGCTGTTTTTT.

This sequence joins TRBV6-5 and TRBJ2-3; 9 bases agree with TRBD1. The germline gives CDR1 MNHEY, CDR2 SVGAGI. The junction had 5 bases not matched to a gene; V was cut back by 6 bases and J by 4 bases. This CDR3 region has 14 residues. The CDR3 sequence is CASSQDRGPDTQYF. The CDR3 region has the DNA TGTGCCAGCAGCCAGGACAGGGGACCAGATACGCAGTATTTT.

The CDR3 DNA is TGTGCCAGCAGTGGCTACGGGAACTACGAGCAGTACTTC. Its protein product is CASSGYGNYEQYF. The chain employs TRBV5-6 and TRBJ2-7; weak D call: TRBD2 (5 bases). Germline V gene data show CDR1 as SGHDT and CDR2 as YYEEEE. V dropped 5 bases and J dropped 3 bases, with 12 bases sitting between them. This CDR3 contains 13 residues.

The CDR3 region is CASSLGGTGGQPQHF. The CDR3 DNA reads as TGTGCCAGCAGCTTGGGAGGGACAGGGGGTCAGCCCCAGCATTTT. The rearrangement joins TRBV5-5 to TRBJ1-5, with 11 positions matching TRBD1. The germline V gene encodes CDR1 SGHKS and CDR2 YYEKEE (reference sequence). CDR3 length equals 15 residues. The V segment lost 0 bases and the J segment 6 bases; nucleotides outside the gene matches: 2. The entire variable domain, with the rest obtained from reference TRBV5-5 and TRBJ1-5, is as follows: DAGVTQSPTHLIKTRGQQVTLRCSPISGHKSVSWYQQVLGQGPQFIFQYYEKEERGRGNFPDRFSARQFPNYSSELNVNALLLGDSALYLCASSLGGTGGQPQHFGDGTRLSIL.

This sequence joins TRBV30 and TRBJ1-2; TRBD1 might be the D (6 bases). V lost 0 bases to trimming and J lost 5 bases, with 7 bases between them. The CDR3 extends over 12 amino acids. Germline CDR1 is GTSNPN and CDR2 is SVGIG (reference sequence). The CDR3 sequence is CAWSVDRYGYTF. The CDR3, as DNA: TGTGCCTGGAGTGTGGACAGATATGGCTACACCTTC.

The chain couples TRBV18 to TRBJ1-2; D might be TRBD1 (5 bases). There are 14 residues in the CDR3. The germline V gene has CDR1 KGHSH and CDR2 LQKENI. Trimming took 3 bases from V and 6 from J, leaving 14 bases between them. The CDR3 protein is CASSPDGPGDGYTF. The CDR3 region has the DNA TGTGCCAGCTCACCCGACGGGCCGGGGGATGGCTACACCTTC.

V gene TRBV7-8 combines with J gene TRBJ1-2, with 9 bases matching TRBD1. Germline lookup yields CDR1 SGHVS and CDR2 FQNEAQ. The CDR3 sequence is 16 residues long. After removal of 5 bases from V and 8 bases from J, the junction contained 15 bases not matched to a gene. For the CDR3, the DNA is TGTGCCAGCAGCCACGATTATCCGGGACAGGGAGAGGGCTACACCTTC. Protein: CASSHDYPGQGEGYTF.

This chain uses TRBV11-2 with TRBJ2-2, with TRBD2 matching 12 bases. Germline V lookup: CDR1 SGHAT, CDR2 FQNNGV. The V and J ends lost 9 bases and 8 bases, in that order; junction bases with no gene match: 10. The CDR3 covers 15 residues. CDR3 sequence reads: CASPRLAGARGELFF. In DNA, the CDR3 is TGTGCCAGTCCGCGACTAGCGGGGGCCAGGGGGGAGCTGTTTTTT.

V and J are TRBV9 and TRBJ1-3, with D uncertain. This CDR3 is 17 amino acids long. Deletions cut 0 bases from V and 0 bases from J, with 13 bases between. Germline loops: CDR1 SGDLS, CDR2 YYNGEE. The CDR3 spells CASSVAPPAGSGNTIYF. For the CDR3, the DNA is TGTGCCAGCAGCGTAGCCCCCCCGGCAGGCTCTGGAAACACCATATATTTT.

This clone was counted many times. The genes are TRBV6-5 and TRBJ2-2, with D possibly matching TRBD1 (5 bases). The ends were cut back, 5 bases at V and 2 bases at J, with 12 bases in the middle. The CDR3 runs to 15 residues. Germline V lookup: CDR1 MNHEY, CDR2 SVGAGI. CDR3 nucleotide sequence: TGTGCCAGCAGTATTGTTCAGGGTAACACCGGGGAGCTGTTTTTT. Translating it yields CASSIVQGNTGELFF.

The V gene is TRBV9, the J gene TRBJ1-2; unclear D gene. Deletions cut 5 bases from V and 0 bases from J, with 26 bases between. The CDR3 consists of 19 residues. The germline CDR1 and CDR2 sequences are SGDLS and YYNGEE. The CDR3 protein is CASRGPLRGRTKANYGYTF. CDR3 in DNA: TGTGCCAGCAGAGGTCCTTTAAGAGGTCGGACTAAAGCTAACTATGGCTACACCTTC.

The rearrangement joins TRBV4-1 to TRBJ2-7; D unclear. Trimming left V 0 bases short and J 7 bases short, with 16 bases between. Germline V gives CDR1 MGHRA, CDR2 YSYEKL. CDR3 length equals 15 residues. The CDR3 sequence is CASSQDRQYLKEQYF. In DNA form, the CDR3 reads TGCGCCAGCAGCCAAGACAGGCAGTATTTAAAAGAGCAGTACTTC.

This chain joins TRBV3-1 (or the pseudogene TRBV3-2) and TRBJ2-7; 9 bases line up with TRBD2. V dropped 2 bases and J dropped 3; count of bases not matched to a gene: 5. Germline lookup yields CDR1 LGHDT and CDR2 YNNKEL (reference sequence). The CDR3 has 15 residues. The chain's CDR3 is CASSQSSGMDYEQYF. The CDR3 region has the DNA TGTGCCAGCAGCCAATCTAGCGGGATGGACTACGAGCAGTACTTC.

The genes are TRBV14 and TRBJ2-2, with TRBD2 as a possible D gene (5 bases). Germline V lookup: CDR1 SGHDN, CDR2 FVKESK. V shed 0 bases and J shed 6 bases, with 17 bases lying between them. The CDR3 contains 17 residues. The DNA for the CDR3 is TGTGCCAGCAGCCAAGACCGGCTAGCTTATGGTCCCGGGGAGCTGTTTTTT. Translated: CASSQDRLAYGPGELFF.

This sequence joins TRBV28 and TRBJ2-1; 8 bases line up with TRBD2. With V trimmed by 6 bases and J by 0 bases, 7 bases remained unmatched. Germline lookup yields CDR1 MDHEN and CDR2 SYDVKM. This CDR3 has 16 residues. CDR3 bases: TGTGCCAGCAGCGACAGACTAGCGAGCTCCTACAATGAGCAGTTCTTC. It encodes CASSDRLASSYNEQFF.

This chain's CDR3 is CASSRLVQETQYF. CDR3 in DNA: TGTGCCAGCAGCCGACTAGTGCAAGAGACCCAGTACTTC. This sequence joins TRBV6-2 or TRBV6-3 and TRBJ2-5, with a possible D match to TRBD2 (6 bases). Trimming pared 6 bases from V and 2 bases from J, leaving 10 bases between. From germline, CDR1 is MNHEY and CDR2 SVGEGT. This CDR3 is 13 amino acids long.

The chain joins TRBV19 to TRBJ2-5, with 7 bases aligning to TRBD1. Germline CDR1 LNHDA, CDR2 SQIVND (reference sequence). The CDR3 spans 16 residues. V was clipped by 5 bases and J by 5 bases; unmatched bases: 14. The CDR3 sequence: CASSPQGETLWETQYF. CDR3 bases: TGTGCCAGTAGTCCGCAGGGGGAAACGTTGTGGGAGACCCAGTACTTC.

The chain links TRBV3-1 (or the pseudogene TRBV3-2) to TRBJ2-1, with a tentative D call TRBD2 (5 bases). The CDR3 loop spans 15 amino acids. V was pared by 4 bases and J by 4 bases, with 14 bases between. Germline CDR1 and CDR2: LGHDT and YNNKEL (reference sequence). CDR3 protein: CASSPPWTGYNEQFF. DNA of the CDR3: TGTGCCAGCAGCCCCCCTTGGACGGGATACAATGAGCAGTTCTTC.

The rearrangement uses TRBV25-1 and TRBJ2-2; D might be TRBD1 (6 bases). The CDR3 totals 14 residues. The V end was cut by 7 bases, the J end by 9 bases, with 18 bases between. Germline loops: CDR1 MGHDK, CDR2 SYGVNS. This chain's CDR3 is CASMKDRGYRELFF. CDR3 nucleotide sequence: TGTGCCAGCATGAAGGACAGAGGGTATCGGGAGCTGTTTTTT.

J is TRBJ1-2 and V is TRBV3-1 (or the pseudogene TRBV3-2); 7 bases are a match to TRBD1. Trimming took 3 bases from V and 8 from J; bases not matched to a gene: 12. This CDR3 is 15 amino acids long. Germline lookup yields CDR1 LGHDT and CDR2 YNNKEL (reference sequence). CDR3 nucleotide sequence: TGTGCCAGCAGCCACAGGGACAGTGAAGTAGGCGGCTACACCTTC. This gives the protein CASSHRDSEVGGYTF.

Only a few counts were recorded for this clone. At one of its ends the junction is not consistent with the germline gene, which may arise from a read error. The chain couples TRBV7-3 to TRBJ2-1, with 11 bases that match TRBD1. Germline V gene data show CDR1 as SGHTA and CDR2 as FQGTGA. CDR3 length: 19 residues. CDR3 region: CASRLSPNLDRGRGNEQFF. The CDR3 DNA sequence: TGTGCCAGCAGATTAAGCCCCAATCTGGACAGGGGGCGCGGGAATGAGCAGTTCTTC.